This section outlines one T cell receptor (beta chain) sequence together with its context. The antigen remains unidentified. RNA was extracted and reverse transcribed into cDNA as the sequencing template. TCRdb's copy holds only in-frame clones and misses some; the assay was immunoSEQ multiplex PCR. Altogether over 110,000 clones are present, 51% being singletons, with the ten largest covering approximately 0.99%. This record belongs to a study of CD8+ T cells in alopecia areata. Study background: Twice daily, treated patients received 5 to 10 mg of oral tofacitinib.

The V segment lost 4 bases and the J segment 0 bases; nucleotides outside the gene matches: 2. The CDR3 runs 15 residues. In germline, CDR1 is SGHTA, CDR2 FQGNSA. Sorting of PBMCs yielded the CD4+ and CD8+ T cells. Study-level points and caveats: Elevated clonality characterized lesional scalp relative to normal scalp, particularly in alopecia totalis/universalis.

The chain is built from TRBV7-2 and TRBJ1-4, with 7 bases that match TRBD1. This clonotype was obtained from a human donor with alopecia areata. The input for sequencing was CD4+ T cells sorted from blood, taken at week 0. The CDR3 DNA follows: TGTGCCAGCAGCTCCACAGGGGCAACTAATGAAAAACTGTTTTTT. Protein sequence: CASSSTGATNEKLFF.